This note documents a single TCR beta chain sequence. TCRdb's table, derived via immunoSEQ multiplex PCR, lists solely in-frame clones and lacks some. The table records about 110,000 clones, about 84% of them present only once. The CDR3 extends over 14 amino acids. V was pared by 4 bases and J by 1 base, with 11 bases between. Germline V gives CDR1 SGHRS, CDR2 YFSETQ. This specimen belongs to a study of blood T cell repertoires in COVID-19. Background on the study: T cells, B-cell-depleted T cells, or PBMCs provided the cDNA or gDNA that served as material.

The specimen was peripheral blood. The TCR originated in a woman aged 60-75 years with acute or convalescent COVID-19. This sequence joins TRBV5-1 and TRBJ1-1; D perhaps matches TRBD1 (5 bases). The CDR3 reads CASSPTTGNTEAFF. CDR3 nucleotide sequence: TGCGCCAGCAGCCCTACCACAGGGAACACTGAAGCTTTCTTT.